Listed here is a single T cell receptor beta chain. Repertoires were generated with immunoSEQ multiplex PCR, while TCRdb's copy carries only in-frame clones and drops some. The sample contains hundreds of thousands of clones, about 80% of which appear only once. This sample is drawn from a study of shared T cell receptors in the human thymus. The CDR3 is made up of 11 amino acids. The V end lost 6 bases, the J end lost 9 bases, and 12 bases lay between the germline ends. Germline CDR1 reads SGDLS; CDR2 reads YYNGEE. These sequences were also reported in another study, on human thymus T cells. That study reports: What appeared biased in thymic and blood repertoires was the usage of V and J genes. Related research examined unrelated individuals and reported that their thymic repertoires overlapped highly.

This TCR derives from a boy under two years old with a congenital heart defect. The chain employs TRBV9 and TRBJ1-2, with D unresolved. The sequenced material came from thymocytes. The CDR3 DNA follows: TGTGCCAGCAATCTCGGGTTACGCTACACCTTC. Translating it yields CASNLGLRYTF.